Sequencing of this TCR beta chain was carried out in a study of T cell repertoires in cytomegalovirus infection. Study summary: Public TCR beta signatures indicated both CMV infection and matching HLA type.

The V end was cut by 1 base, the J end by 0 bases, with 7 bases between. Germline V gene sequence: CDR1 SGHVS, CDR2 FNYEAQ. CDR3 length: 14 amino acids. This clonotype was observed a few times. Its antigen remains unidentified. MiXCR, run by TCRdb on the reads, gives a single entry per CDR3 protein. The top ten clones hold around 8% of a sample with 630,000 or so distinct CDR3 sequences, about 24% of them seen once. Study-level findings and limits: Clonotypes of TCR beta that were HLA-C-restricted and CMV-specific dominated the ex vivo response. CMV carriers having the relevant HLA were flagged by cumulative public TCR beta family frequency.

The sample consisted of CD8+ T cells from PBMCs. The V gene is TRBV7-6, the J gene TRBJ2-7, with D unresolved. The sequence was collected from a human donor in good health (CMV status not recorded). Some clones in this sample may be carry-over from other donors' samples. The chain's CDR3 is CASSLVADSYEQYF. CDR3 nucleotides: TGTGCCAGCAGCTTAGTTGCGGACTCCTACGAGCAGTACTTC.